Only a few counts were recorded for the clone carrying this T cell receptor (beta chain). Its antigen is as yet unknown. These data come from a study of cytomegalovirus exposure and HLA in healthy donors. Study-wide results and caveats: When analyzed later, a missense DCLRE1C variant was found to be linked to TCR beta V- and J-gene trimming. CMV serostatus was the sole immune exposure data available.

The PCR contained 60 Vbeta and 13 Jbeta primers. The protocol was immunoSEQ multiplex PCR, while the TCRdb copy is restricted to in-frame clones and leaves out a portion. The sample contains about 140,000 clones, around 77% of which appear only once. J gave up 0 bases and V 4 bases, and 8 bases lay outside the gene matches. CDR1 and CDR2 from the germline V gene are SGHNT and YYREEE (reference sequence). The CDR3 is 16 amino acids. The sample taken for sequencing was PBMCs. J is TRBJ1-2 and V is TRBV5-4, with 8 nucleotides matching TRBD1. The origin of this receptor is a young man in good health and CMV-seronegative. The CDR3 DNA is TGTGCCAGCAGCCAATCAGGGGGCACCACTAACTATGGCTACACCTTC. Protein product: CASSQSGGTTNYGYTF. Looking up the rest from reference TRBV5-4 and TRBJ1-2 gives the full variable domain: ETGVTQSPTHLIKTRGQQVTLRCSSQSGHNTVSWYQQALGQGPQFIFQYYREEENGRGNFPPRFSGLQFPNYSSELNVNALELDDSALYLCASSQSGGTTNYGYTFGSGTRLTVV.